These 23 T cell receptor beta chains share one sample of origin, sequenced in a study of CD8+CD57+ T cells in acquired aplastic anemia listed by TCRdb under 2018. Data came from an Illumina HiSeq 2000. TCR beta VDJ combination and CDR3 sequence profiling used genomic DNA as the template. Clones were called with MiXCR by TCRdb after fastp trimmed the public reads at Q25, and only in-frame beta chains were retained. One record per CDR3 amino acid sequence lists the most common genes and DNA. The sample has a few hundred thousand distinct CDR3 sequences on record, roughly 55% of them singletons. Of the sample, over 25% is held by the ten largest clones. Material for sequencing was sorted CD4+, CD8+, or CD8+CD57+ T cells (not recorded which) from PBMCs. These receptors were taken from a human donor in good health.

V gene TRBV4-1 combines with J gene TRBJ1-1, with D perhaps matching TRBD1 (5 bases). Trimming took off 1 base at V and 1 base at J, with 22 bases between the two ends. CDR3 size: 19 residues. CDR1 and CDR2 from the germline V gene are MGHRA and YSYEKL. The DNA of the CDR3 is TGCGCCAGCAGCCAAGCGGGACGCCCAAGCACAGATACGAACACTGAAGCTTTCTTT. The encoded protein is CASSQAGRPSTDTNTEAFF.

V is TRBV20-1 and J is TRBJ2-3; D unclear. The V end lost 6 bases, the J end lost 3 bases, and 16 bases lay between the germline ends. The CDR3 is 14 residues long. CDR1 DFQATT and CDR2 SNEGSKA come from the germline V gene (reference sequence). The CDR3 nucleotides are TGCAGTGCCACCGGACGGATGGGGACAGATACGCAGTATTTT. Translating gives CSATGRMGTDTQYF.

This chain links TRBV25-1 with TRBJ2-1, with TRBD1 matching over 7 bases. CDR1 MGHDK and CDR2 SYGVNS come from the germline V gene. The V and J ends lost 4 bases and 0 bases, in that order; junction bases with no gene match: 9. The CDR3 contains 17 residues. DNA of the CDR3: TGTGCCAGCAGTGCTACCGGGACAGCGACCTCCTACAATGAGCAGTTCTTC. This encodes CASSATGTATSYNEQFF.

As for this clonotype: This may be a read error: a much more frequent sequence differs by one nucleotide. The J gene is TRBJ2-3, the V gene TRBV5-6; 7 nucleotides align to TRBD2. From germline, CDR1 is SGHDT and CDR2 YYEEEE. The CDR3 length is 17 residues. As DNA, the CDR3 is TGTGCCAGCAGCTTGGGGCTAGCGGCGGCGGGCACAGATGCGCAGTATTTT. Translating it yields CASSLGLAAAGTDAQYF.

The genes are TRBV25-1 and TRBJ2-7, with 7 bases lining up with TRBD2. Looked up from germline, CDR1 is MGHDK and CDR2 is SYGVNS. V was clipped by 3 bases and J by 2 bases; unmatched bases: 7. The CDR3 has 15 amino acids. The CDR3 DNA follows: TGTGCCAGCAGTGATGGGAGGGAGGGGACCTACGAGCAGTACTTC. Translated: CASSDGREGTYEQYF.

A few counts support this clonotype. CDR3 nucleotides: TGTGCCAGTAGTATTCGGGGGAGCGGGGGGGCCCTTGAGACCCAGTACTTC. This gives the protein CASSIRGSGGALETQYF. The chain has TRBV19 and TRBJ2-5; 10 bases agree with TRBD2. J was trimmed by 5 bases and V by 3 bases; bases with no gene match: 12. The CDR3 length is 17 residues. Germline V lookup: CDR1 LNHDA, CDR2 SQIVND (reference sequence).

The gene calls are TRBV15 and TRBJ1-1; D call uncertain. Per germline, CDR1 LNHNV and CDR2 YYDKDF (reference sequence). The V gene lost 1 base and the J gene lost 0 bases, with 6 bases spanning the gap. This CDR3 spans 14 amino acids. The chain's CDR3 is CATSRATMNTEAFF. The CDR3 nucleotides read TGTGCCACCAGCAGAGCAACCATGAACACTGAAGCTTTCTTT.

The CDR3 nucleotides are TGCAGTGCTAGAGAGTCCACGGTAGGGACAGATGAAGCTTTCTTT. It is translated as CSARESTVGTDEAFF. The V call is TRBV20-1, the J call TRBJ1-1; 7 nucleotides align to TRBD1. Germline V gene data show CDR1 as DFQATT and CDR2 as SNEGSKA (reference sequence). Germline trimming cut 0 bases from V and 7 bases from J; bases unmatched to any gene: 11. This CDR3 comprises 15 residues.

This chain uses TRBV15 with TRBJ2-3; D is uncertain. CDR3 size: 14 residues. Per germline, CDR1 LNHNV and CDR2 YYDKDF (reference sequence). Trimming removed 0 bases from V and 6 bases from J, with 10 bases in between. CDR3 amino acids: CATSRDVVADTQYF. The CDR3, as DNA: TGTGCCACCAGCAGAGATGTGGTGGCGGATACGCAGTATTTT.

This clonotype has at least ten counts. The chain combines TRBV5-1 with TRBJ1-6; D is unclear. Per germline, CDR1 SGHRS and CDR2 YFSETQ. Deletions cut 0 bases from V and 10 bases from J, with 5 bases between. The CDR3 sequence is 12 residues long. CDR3 DNA sequence: TGCGCCAGCAGCTTGGGGGAATCACCCCTCCACTTT. The encoded protein is CASSLGESPLHF.

This chain joins TRBV7-6 and TRBJ2-3, with TRBD2 matching over 10 bases. Germline CDR1 SGHVS, CDR2 FNYEAQ. The CDR3 length is 17 residues. After removal of 0 bases from V and 5 bases from J, the junction contained 8 bases not matched to a gene. The CDR3 loop is CASSLAYSGGGEDTQYF. The CDR3 coding sequence is TGTGCCAGCAGCTTAGCGTACAGCGGGGGGGGGGAAGATACGCAGTATTTT.

V usage is TRBV19 and J usage is TRBJ2-7; D is unresolved. The CDR3 totals 15 residues. Germline CDR1 LNHDA, CDR2 SQIVND (reference sequence). Trimming left V 9 bases short and J 2 bases short, with 20 bases between. The CDR3 DNA is TGTGCCAGCCGCATGTCATGGATGGGGACCTACGAGCAGTACTTC. Encoded protein: CASRMSWMGTYEQYF.

This chain joins TRBV24-1 and TRBJ2-7; D unclear. Germline loops: CDR1 KGHDR, CDR2 SFDVKD. Trimming removed 6 bases at V and 2 bases at J, with 16 bases between. The CDR3 contains 15 residues. CDR3 sequence: CATSSTAESTYEQYF. CDR3 DNA: TGTGCCACCAGTTCTACAGCCGAGAGTACCTACGAGCAGTACTTC.

The V gene is TRBV24-1, the J gene TRBJ2-5; 9 bases map to TRBD1. Germline loops: CDR1 KGHDR, CDR2 SFDVKD. Germline trimming cut 3 bases from V and 4 bases from J; bases unmatched to any gene: 8. This CDR3 is 16 amino acids long. The CDR3 here is CATSDKPGQGSETQYF. As DNA, the CDR3 is TGTGCCACCAGTGATAAGCCGGGACAGGGCTCAGAGACCCAGTACTTC.

The chain links TRBV10-2 to TRBJ2-2, with D possibly matching TRBD1 (5 bases). Trimming shortened V by 6 bases and J by 8 bases, and 7 bases separated the two germline ends. The CDR3 length is 11 residues. Germline V lookup: CDR1 WSHSY, CDR2 SAAADI. The CDR3 DNA is TGCGCCAGCAGACAGGTGGGGGAGCTGTTTTTT. It specifies CASRQVGELFF.

V and J are TRBV6-1 and TRBJ2-7; 8 bases line up with TRBD1. The ends lost 6 bases at V and 2 bases at J; junction bases unmatched: 9. CDR1 is MNHNS, CDR2 SASEGT, per germline. The CDR3 totals 15 residues. The CDR3 coding sequence is TGTGCCAGCAGGCAGTTGACAGGGGACGCCTACGAGCAGTACTTC. Residues: CASRQLTGDAYEQYF.

The CDR3 DNA is TGCAGCGCTTCGGACCCCCGGGAATGGAACACTGAAGCTTTCTTT. This codes for CSASDPREWNTEAFF. The J gene is TRBJ1-1, the V gene TRBV29-1; D unclear. The germline V and J ends were trimmed by 7 bases and 1 base, with 19 bases remaining between them. The CDR3 covers 15 residues. Per the germline V gene, CDR1 is SQVTM and CDR2 is ANQGSEA. Looking up the rest from reference TRBV29-1 and TRBJ1-1 gives the full variable domain: SAVISQKPSRDICQRGTSLTIQCQVDSQVTMMFWYRQQPGQSLTLIATANQGSEATYESGFVIDKFPISRPNLTFSTLTVSNMSPEDSSIYLCSASDPREWNTEAFFGQGTRLTVV.

The chain uses TRBV6-5 and TRBJ1-1, with D hard to call. CDR1 and CDR2 from the germline V gene are MNHEY and SVGAGI. The V and J ends lost 8 bases and 1 base respectively, with 17 bases between them. This CDR3 has 15 amino acids. The CDR3 DNA reads as TGTGCCAGCTTCAGAATTTGGGCAGGGAACACTGAAGCTTTCTTT. Translated: CASFRIWAGNTEAFF.

In its sample, this clonotype was seen many times. J is TRBJ1-3 and V is TRBV20-1; 8 bases are a match to TRBD1. V gave up 7 bases and J gave up 5 bases; unmatched junction bases: 7. CDR1 is DFQATT, CDR2 SNEGSKA, per germline (reference sequence). The CDR3 spans 13 residues. CDR3 loop: CSGGQVIRNTIYF. For the CDR3, the DNA is TGCAGTGGGGGACAGGTTATACGAAACACCATATATTTT.

This clonotype was detected once. The chain uses TRBV19 and TRBJ1-5; D is perhaps TRBD1 (5 bases). This CDR3 is built from 16 residues. Germline loops: CDR1 LNHDA, CDR2 SQIVND (reference sequence). V shed 7 bases and J shed 2 bases, with 18 bases lying between them. The CDR3 region is CASTNSGTSRNQPQHF. Written as DNA, the CDR3 is TGTGCCAGTACTAACTCGGGGACGTCCCGCAATCAGCCCCAGCATTTT.

This clonotype has only a few counts. This chain uses TRBV12-3 or TRBV12-4 with TRBJ2-7; 10 nucleotides align to TRBD1. V trimming: 6 bases; J trimming: 3 bases; junction bases outside the gene matches: 2. This CDR3 has 13 amino acids. The CDR3, as DNA: TGTGCCAGCAGGACAGGGGGCGTCTACGAGCAGTACTTC. It codes for CASRTGGVYEQYF.

V gene TRBV7-9 combines with J gene TRBJ2-2; possible D gene TRBD2, 5 bases. This CDR3 contains 13 residues. Germline V gives CDR1 SEHNR, CDR2 FQNEAQ (reference sequence). Trimming shortened V by 5 bases and J by 7 bases, and 11 bases separated the two germline ends. The DNA of the CDR3 is TGTGCCAGCAGCCTCGAGGGCGGCGGGGAGCTGTTTTTT. This translates into CASSLEGGGELFF.

The genes are TRBV6-6 and TRBJ2-3, with TRBD1 identical over 9 bases. Trimming took 6 bases from V and 3 from J; bases not matched to a gene: 13. The CDR3 is 17 amino acids. Germline CDR1 reads MNHNY; CDR2 reads SVGAGI (reference sequence). DNA for the CDR3: TGTGCCAGCAGAGTTGGGTCCGGGACAGGGTGGACAGATACGCAGTATTTT. Residues: CASRVGSGTGWTDTQYF.